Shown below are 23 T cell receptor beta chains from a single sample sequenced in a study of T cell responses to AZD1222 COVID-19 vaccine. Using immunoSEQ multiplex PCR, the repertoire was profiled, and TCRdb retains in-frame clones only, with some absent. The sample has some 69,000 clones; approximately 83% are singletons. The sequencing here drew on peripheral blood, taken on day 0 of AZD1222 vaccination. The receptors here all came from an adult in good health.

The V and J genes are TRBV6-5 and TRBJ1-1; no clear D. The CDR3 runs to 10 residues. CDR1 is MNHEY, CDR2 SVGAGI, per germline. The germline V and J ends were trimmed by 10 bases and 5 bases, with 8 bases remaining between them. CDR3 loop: CATGGTEAFF. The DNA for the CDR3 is TGTGCCACGGGCGGGACTGAAGCTTTCTTT.

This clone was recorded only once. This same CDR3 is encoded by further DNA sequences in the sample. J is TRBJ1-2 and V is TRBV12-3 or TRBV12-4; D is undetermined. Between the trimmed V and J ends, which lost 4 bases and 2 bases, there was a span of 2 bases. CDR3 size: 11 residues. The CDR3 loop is CASSSNYGYTF. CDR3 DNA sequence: TGTGCCAGCAGTTCCAACTATGGCTACACCTTC.

CDR3 bases: TGTGCCAGCAGCCAAATGTCCGGGACAGGGAATCGCTATGGCTACACCTTC. Translated, it gives CASSQMSGTGNRYGYTF. The chain is built from TRBV3-1 (or the pseudogene TRBV3-2) and TRBJ1-2; 9 nucleotides match TRBD1. The trim removed 2 bases at V and 4 bases at J, leaving 11 bases unmatched. Germline V gene sequence: CDR1 LGHDT, CDR2 YNNKEL (reference sequence). This CDR3 comprises 17 residues.

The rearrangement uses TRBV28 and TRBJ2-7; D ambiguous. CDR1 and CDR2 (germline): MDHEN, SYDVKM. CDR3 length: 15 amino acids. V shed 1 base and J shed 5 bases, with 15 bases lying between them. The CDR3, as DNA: TGTGCCAGCAGTTTATTAGGGCAGAGGCCGGACGAGCAGTACTTC. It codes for CASSLLGQRPDEQYF.

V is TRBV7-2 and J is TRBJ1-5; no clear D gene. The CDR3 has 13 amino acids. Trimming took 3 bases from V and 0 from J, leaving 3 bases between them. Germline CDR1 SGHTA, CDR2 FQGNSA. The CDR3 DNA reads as TGTGCCAGCAGCTTTAATAGCAATCAGCCCCAGCATTTT. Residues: CASSFNSNQPQHF. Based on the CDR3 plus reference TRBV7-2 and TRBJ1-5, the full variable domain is GAGVSQSPSNKVTEKGKDVELRCDPISGHTALYWYRQSLGQGLEFLIYFQGNSAPDKSGLPSDRFSAERTGGSVSTLTIQRTQQEDSAVYLCASSFNSNQPQHFGDGTRLSIL.

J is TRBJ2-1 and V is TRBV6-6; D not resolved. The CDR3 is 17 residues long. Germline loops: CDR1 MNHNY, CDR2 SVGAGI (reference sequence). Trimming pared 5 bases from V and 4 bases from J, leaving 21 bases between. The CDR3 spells CASSPVILRVSYNEQFF. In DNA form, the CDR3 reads TGTGCCAGCAGTCCGGTGATCCTACGGGTTTCATACAATGAGCAGTTCTTC.

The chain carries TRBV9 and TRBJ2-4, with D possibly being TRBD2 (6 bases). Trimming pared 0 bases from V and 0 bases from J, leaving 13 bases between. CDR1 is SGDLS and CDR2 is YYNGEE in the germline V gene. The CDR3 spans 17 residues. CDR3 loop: CASSVAVGGVAKNIQYF. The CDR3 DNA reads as TGTGCCAGCAGCGTAGCGGTTGGAGGGGTAGCCAAAAACATTCAGTACTTC. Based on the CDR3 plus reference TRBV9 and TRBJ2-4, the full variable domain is DSGVTQTPKHLITATGQRVTLRCSPRSGDLSVYWYQQSLDQGLQFLIQYYNGEERAKGNILERFSAQQFPDLHSELNLSSLELGDSALYFCASSVAVGGVAKNIQYFGAGTRLSVL.

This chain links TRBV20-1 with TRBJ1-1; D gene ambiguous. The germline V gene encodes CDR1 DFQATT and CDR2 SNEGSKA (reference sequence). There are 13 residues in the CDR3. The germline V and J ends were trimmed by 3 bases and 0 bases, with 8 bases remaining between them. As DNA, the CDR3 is TGCAGTGCTAGTATGTCGGTGAACACTGAAGCTTTCTTT. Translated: CSASMSVNTEAFF.

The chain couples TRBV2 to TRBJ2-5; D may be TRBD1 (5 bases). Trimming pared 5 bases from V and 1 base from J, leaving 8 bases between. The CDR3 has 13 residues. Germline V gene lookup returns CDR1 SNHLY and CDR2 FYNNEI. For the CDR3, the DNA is TGTGCCAGCAGTACCGACAGCCAAGAGACCCAGTACTTC. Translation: CASSTDSQETQYF.

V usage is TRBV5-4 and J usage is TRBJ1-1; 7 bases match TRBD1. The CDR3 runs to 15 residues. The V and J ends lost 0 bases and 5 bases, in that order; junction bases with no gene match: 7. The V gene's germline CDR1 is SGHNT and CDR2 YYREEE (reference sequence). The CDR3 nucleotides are TGTGCCAGCAGCTTGGCTCCAGGGGGAATAACTGAAGCTTTCTTT. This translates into CASSLAPGGITEAFF.

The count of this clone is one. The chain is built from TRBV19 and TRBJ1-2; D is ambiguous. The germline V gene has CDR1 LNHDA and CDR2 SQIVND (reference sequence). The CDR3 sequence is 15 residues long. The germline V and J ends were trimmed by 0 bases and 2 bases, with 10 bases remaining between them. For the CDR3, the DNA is TGTGCCAGTAGTATAGACCCACGGGGAAACTATGGCTACACCTTC. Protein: CASSIDPRGNYGYTF. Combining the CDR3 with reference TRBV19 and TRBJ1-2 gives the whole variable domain DGGITQSPKYLFRKEGQNVTLSCEQNLNHDAMYWYRQDPGQGLRLIYYSQIVNDFQKGDIAEGYSVSREKKESFPLTVTSAQKNPTAFYLCASSIDPRGNYGYTFGSGTRLTVV.

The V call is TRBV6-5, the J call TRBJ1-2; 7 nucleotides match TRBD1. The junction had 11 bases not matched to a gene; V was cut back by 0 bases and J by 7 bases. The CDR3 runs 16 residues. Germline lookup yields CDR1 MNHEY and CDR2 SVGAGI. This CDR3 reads CASSYSGFGTDVGYTF. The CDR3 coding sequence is TGTGCCAGCAGTTACTCGGGTTTTGGGACAGACGTTGGCTACACCTTC.

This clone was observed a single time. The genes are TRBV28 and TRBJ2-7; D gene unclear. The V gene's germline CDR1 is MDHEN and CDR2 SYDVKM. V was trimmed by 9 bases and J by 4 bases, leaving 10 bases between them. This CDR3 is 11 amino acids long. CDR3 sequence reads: CASGTAYEQYF. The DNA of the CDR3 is TGTGCCAGTGGAACAGCTTACGAGCAGTACTTC.

CDR3 in amino acids: CASRSNPGPGAFF. DNA for the CDR3: TGTGCCAGCAGAAGTAATCCAGGGCCGGGGGCTTTCTTT. V is TRBV7-2 and J is TRBJ1-1, with D maybe TRBD1 (5 bases). Per the germline V gene, CDR1 is SGHTA and CDR2 is FQGNSA. V was pared by 6 bases and J by 11 bases, with 19 bases between. This CDR3 has 13 amino acids.

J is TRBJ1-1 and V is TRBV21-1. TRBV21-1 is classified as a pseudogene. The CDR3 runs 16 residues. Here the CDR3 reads CASSRGEVRNNTEAFF. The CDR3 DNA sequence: TGTGCCAGCAGCAGGGGTGAAGTCCGGAATAACACTGAAGCTTTCTTT.

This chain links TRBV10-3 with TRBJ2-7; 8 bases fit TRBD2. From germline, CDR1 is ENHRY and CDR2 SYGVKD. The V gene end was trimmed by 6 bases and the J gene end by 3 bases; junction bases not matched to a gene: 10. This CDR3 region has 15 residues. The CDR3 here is CAIRGAGTSGYEQYF. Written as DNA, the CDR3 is TGTGCCATCAGGGGCGCCGGGACTAGTGGCTACGAGCAGTACTTC.

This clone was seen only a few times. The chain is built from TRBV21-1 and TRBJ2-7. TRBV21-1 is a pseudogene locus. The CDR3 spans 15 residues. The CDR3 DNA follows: TGTGCCAGCAGCAAAAGGGCCTCGGTCACCTACGAGCAGTACTTC. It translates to CASSKRASVTYEQYF.

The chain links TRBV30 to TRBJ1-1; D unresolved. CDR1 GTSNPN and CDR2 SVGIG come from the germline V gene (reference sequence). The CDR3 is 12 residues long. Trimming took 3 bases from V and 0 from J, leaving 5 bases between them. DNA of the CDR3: TGTGCCTGGAGCCTGATGAACACTGAAGCTTTCTTT. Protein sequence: CAWSLMNTEAFF. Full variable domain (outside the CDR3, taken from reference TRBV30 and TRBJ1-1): SQTIHQWPATLVQPVGSPLSLECTVEGTSNPNLYWYRQAAGRGLQLLFYSVGIGQISSEVPQNLSASRPQDRQFILSSKKLLLSDSGFYLCAWSLMNTEAFFGQGTRLTVV.

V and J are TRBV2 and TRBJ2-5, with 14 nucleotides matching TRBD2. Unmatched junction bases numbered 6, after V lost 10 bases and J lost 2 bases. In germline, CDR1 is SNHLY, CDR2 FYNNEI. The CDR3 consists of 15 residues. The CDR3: CANTGTSGGQETQYF. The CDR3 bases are TGTGCCAACACCGGGACTAGCGGGGGACAAGAGACCCAGTACTTC. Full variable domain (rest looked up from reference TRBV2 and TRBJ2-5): EPEVTQTPSHQVTQMGQEVILRCVPISNHLYFYWYRQILGQKVEFLVSFYNNEISEKSEIFDDQFSVERPDGSNFTLKIRSTKLEDSAMYFCANTGTSGGQETQYFGPGTRLLVL.

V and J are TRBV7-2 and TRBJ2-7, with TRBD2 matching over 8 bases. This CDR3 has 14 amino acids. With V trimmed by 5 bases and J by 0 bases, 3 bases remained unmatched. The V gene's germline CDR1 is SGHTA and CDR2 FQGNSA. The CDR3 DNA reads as TGTGCCAGCAGCCATACTAGCGGCTCCTACGAGCAGTACTTC. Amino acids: CASSHTSGSYEQYF.

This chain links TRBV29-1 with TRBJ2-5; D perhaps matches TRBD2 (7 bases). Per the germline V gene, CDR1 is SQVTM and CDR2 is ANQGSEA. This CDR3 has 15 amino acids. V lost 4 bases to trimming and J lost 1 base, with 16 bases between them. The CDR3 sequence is CSVVRAGAAQETQYF. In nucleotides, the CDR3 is TGCAGCGTTGTCAGGGCGGGGGCAGCCCAAGAGACCCAGTACTTC.

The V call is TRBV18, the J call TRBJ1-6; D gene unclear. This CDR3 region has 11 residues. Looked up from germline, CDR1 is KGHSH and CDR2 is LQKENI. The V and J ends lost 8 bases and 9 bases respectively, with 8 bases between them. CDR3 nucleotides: TGTGCCAGCACGGGAGGTTCACCCCTCCACTTT. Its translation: CASTGGSPLHF.

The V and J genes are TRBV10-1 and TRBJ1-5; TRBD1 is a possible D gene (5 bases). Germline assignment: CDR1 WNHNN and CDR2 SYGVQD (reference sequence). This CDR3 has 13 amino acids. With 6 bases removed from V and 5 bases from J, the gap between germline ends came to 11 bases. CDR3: CASRQGEHQPQHF. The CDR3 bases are TGCGCCAGCAGGCAGGGAGAGCATCAGCCCCAGCATTTT.